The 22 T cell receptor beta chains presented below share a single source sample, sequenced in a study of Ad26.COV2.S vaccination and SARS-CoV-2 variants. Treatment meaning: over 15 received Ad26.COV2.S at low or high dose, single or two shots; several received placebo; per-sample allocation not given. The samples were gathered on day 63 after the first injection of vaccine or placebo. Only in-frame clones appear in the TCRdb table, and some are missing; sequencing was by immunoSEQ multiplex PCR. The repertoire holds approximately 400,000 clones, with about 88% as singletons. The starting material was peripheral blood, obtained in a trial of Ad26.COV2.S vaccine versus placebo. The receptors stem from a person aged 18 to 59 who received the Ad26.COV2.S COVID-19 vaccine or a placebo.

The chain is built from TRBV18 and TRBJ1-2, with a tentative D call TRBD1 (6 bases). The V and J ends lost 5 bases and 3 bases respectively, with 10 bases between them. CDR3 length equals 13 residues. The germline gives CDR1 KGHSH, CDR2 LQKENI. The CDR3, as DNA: TGTGCCAGCTCATCAGGGGCGGACTATGGCTACACCTTC. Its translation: CASSSGADYGYTF.

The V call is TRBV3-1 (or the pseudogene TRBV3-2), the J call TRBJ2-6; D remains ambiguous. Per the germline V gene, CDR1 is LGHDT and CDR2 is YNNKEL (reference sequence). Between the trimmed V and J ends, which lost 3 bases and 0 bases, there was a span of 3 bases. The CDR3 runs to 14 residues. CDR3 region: CASSHHSGANVLTF. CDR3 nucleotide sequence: TGTGCCAGCAGCCACCACTCTGGGGCCAACGTCCTGACTTTC.

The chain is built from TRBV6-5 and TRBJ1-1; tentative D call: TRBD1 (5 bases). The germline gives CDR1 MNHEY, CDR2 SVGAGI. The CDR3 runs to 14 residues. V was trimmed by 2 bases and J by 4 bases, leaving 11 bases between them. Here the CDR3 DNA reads TGTGCCAGCAGTTACGGTTCAGGGAGCACTGAAGCTTTCTTT. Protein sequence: CASSYGSGSTEAFF.

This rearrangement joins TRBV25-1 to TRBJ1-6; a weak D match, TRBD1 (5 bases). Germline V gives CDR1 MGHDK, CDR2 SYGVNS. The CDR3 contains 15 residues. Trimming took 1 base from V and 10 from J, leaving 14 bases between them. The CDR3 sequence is CASSEWGSWGSPLHF. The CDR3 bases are TGTGCCAGCAGTGAATGGGGCAGCTGGGGATCACCCCTCCACTTT.

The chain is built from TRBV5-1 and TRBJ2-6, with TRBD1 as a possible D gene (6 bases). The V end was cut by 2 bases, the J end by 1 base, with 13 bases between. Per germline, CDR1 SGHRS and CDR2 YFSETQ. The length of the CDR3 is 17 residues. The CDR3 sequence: CASSLNPTGSGANVLTF. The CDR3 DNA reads TGCGCCAGCAGCTTAAACCCTACAGGGTCTGGGGCCAACGTCCTGACTTTC.

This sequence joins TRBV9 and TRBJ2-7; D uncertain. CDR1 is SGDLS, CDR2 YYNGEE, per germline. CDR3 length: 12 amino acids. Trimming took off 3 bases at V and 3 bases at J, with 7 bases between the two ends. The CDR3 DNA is TGTGCCAGCAGCGGCGCCGACTACGAGCAGTACTTC. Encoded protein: CASSGADYEQYF.

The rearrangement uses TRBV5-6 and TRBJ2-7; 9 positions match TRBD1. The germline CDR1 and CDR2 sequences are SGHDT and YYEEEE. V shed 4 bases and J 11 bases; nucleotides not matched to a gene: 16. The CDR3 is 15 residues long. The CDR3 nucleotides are TGTGCCAGCAGCGTGGAAGACAGGGGGTCCAGCGACGAGTACTTC. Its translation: CASSVEDRGSSDEYF.

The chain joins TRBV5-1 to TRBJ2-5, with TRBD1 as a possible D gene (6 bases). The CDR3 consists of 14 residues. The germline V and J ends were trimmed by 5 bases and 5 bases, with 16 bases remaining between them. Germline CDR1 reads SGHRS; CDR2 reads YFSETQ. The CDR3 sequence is CASSNTGSGETQYF. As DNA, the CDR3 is TGCGCCAGCAGTAACACAGGGTCGGGGGAGACCCAGTACTTC.

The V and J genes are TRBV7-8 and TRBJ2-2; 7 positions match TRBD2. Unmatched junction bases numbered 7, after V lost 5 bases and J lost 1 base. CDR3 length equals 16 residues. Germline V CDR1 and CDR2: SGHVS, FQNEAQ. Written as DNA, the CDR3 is TGTGCCAGCAGCCGCGGACTAGAGGGGAACACCGGGGAGCTGTTTTTT. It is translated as CASSRGLEGNTGELFF.

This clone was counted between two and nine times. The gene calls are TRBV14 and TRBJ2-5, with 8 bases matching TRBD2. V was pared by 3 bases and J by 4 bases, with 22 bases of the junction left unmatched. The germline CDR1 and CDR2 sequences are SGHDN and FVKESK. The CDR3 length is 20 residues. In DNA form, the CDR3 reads TGTGCCAGCAGCCATCCTAGGGGACTAGGAGTCCCCGAGTCCGGAGAGACCCAGTACTTC. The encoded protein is CASSHPRGLGVPESGETQYF.

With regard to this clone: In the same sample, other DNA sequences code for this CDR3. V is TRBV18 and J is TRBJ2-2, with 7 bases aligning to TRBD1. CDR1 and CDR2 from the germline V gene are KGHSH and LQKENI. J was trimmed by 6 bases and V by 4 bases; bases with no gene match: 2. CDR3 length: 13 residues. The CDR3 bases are TGTGCCAGCTCACAAACAGGGGCCGGGGAGCTGTTTTTT. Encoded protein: CASSQTGAGELFF.

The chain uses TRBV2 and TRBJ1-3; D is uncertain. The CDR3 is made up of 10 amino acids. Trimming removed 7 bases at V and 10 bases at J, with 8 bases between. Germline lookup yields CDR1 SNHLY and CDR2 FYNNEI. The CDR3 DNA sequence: TGTGCCAGCAAATTAAGTACCATATATTTT. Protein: CASKLSTIYF.

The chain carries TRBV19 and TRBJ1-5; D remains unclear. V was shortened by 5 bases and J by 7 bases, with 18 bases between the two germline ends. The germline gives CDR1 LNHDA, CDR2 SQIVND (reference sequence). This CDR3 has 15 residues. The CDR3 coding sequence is TGTGCCAGTAGTCCCCGAAGTTTACAACGGCAGCCCCAGCATTTT. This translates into CASSPRSLQRQPQHF.

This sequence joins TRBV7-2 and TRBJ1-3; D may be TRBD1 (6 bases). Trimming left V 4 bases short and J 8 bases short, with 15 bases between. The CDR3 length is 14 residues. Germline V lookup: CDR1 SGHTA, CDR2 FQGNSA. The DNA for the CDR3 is TGTGCCAGCAGCTCTTACTCTAACAGGGACACCATATATTTT. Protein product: CASSSYSNRDTIYF. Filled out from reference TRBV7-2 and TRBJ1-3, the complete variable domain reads GAGVSQSPSNKVTEKGKDVELRCDPISGHTALYWYRQSLGQGLEFLIYFQGNSAPDKSGLPSDRFSAERTGGSVSTLTIQRTQQEDSAVYLCASSSYSNRDTIYFGEGSWLTVV.

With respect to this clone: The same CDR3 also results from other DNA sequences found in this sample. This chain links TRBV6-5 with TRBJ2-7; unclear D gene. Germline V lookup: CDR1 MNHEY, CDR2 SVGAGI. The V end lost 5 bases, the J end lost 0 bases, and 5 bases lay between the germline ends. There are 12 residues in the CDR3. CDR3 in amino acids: CASSRSSYEQYF. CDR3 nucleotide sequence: TGTGCCAGCAGTCGAAGCTCCTACGAGCAGTACTTC.

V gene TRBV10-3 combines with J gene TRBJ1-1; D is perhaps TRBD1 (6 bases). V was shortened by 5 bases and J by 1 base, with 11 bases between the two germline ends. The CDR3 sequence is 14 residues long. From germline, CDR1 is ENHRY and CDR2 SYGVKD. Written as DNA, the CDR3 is TGTGCCATCAGTTCGGGACACAAGAACACTGAAGCTTTCTTT. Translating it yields CAISSGHKNTEAFF.

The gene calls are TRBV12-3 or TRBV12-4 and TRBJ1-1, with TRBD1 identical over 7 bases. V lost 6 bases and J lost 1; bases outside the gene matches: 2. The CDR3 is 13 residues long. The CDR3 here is CASRRQGNTEAFF. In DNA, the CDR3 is TGTGCCAGCAGACGACAGGGGAACACTGAAGCTTTCTTT.

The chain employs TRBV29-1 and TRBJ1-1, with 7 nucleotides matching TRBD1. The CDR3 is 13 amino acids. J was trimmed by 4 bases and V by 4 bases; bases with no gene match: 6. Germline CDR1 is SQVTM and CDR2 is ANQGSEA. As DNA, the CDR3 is TGCAGCGTTGCGGGCCCAGGGGGCACTGAAGCTTTCTTT. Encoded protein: CSVAGPGGTEAFF.

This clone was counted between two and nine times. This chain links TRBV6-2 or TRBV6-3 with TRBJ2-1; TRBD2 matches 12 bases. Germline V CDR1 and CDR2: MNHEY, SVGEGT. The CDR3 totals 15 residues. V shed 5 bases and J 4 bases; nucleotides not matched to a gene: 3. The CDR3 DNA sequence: TGTGCCAGCAGTGCGACTAGCGGGGGTTACAATGAGCAGTTCTTC. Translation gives CASSATSGGYNEQFF.

CDR3: CASRTPMSTQYF. The CDR3, as DNA: TGTGCCAGCAGGACTCCCATGAGTACGCAGTATTTT. The V and J genes are TRBV28 and TRBJ2-3; D not certain. V lost 6 bases to trimming and J lost 8 bases, with 12 bases between them. CDR1 and CDR2 from the germline V gene are MDHEN and SYDVKM. This CDR3 region has 12 residues.

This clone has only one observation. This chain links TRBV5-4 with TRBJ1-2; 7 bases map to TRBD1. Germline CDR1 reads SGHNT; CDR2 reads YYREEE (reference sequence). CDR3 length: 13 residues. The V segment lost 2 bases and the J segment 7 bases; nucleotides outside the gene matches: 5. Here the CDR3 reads CASSFTGAGGYTF. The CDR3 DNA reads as TGTGCCAGCAGCTTTACAGGGGCGGGTGGCTACACCTTC.

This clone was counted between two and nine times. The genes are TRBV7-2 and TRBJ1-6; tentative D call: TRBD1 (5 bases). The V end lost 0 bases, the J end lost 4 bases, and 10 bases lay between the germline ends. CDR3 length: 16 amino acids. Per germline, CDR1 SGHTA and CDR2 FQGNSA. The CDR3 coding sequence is TGTGCCAGCAGCTTAGCGCCGGGACGGTATAATTCACCCCTCCACTTT. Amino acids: CASSLAPGRYNSPLHF.